The 22 T cell receptor beta chains in this list originate from one sample, sequenced in a study of blood T cell repertoires in COVID-19. The data were produced by immunoSEQ multiplex PCR, yet TCRdb's version contains in-frame clones alone and is incomplete. In the table there are roughly 360,000 clones, around 87% of which are singletons. The sample consisted of PBMCs or T cells enriched from blood (not recorded which). The receptor source for this set is a man aged 25-45 years who had recovered from COVID-19.

This chain links TRBV5-5 with TRBJ1-1, with D hard to call. Germline CDR1 is SGHKS and CDR2 is YYEKEE (reference sequence). The germline V and J ends were trimmed by 2 bases and 0 bases, with 17 bases remaining between them. CDR3 length: 17 residues. CDR3 region: CASSFRSTVRMNTEAFF. As DNA, the CDR3 is TGTGCCAGCAGCTTCAGGTCCACCGTACGTATGAACACTGAAGCTTTCTTT.

This clone turned up a few times. The rearrangement links TRBV4-1 to TRBJ2-7, with a possible D match to TRBD2 (5 bases). The CDR3 extends over 15 amino acids. Trimming took off 1 base at V and 2 bases at J, with 12 bases between the two ends. In germline, CDR1 is MGHRA, CDR2 YSYEKL. CDR3 DNA: TGCGCCAGCAGCCAAGCGAGGACTTTACCCTACGAGCAGTACTTC. Amino acid sequence: CASSQARTLPYEQYF.

The V call is TRBV4-1, the J call TRBJ1-5; tentative D call: TRBD1 (5 bases). With 0 bases removed from V and 3 bases from J, the gap between germline ends came to 18 bases. The CDR3 is 18 residues long. Looked up from germline, CDR1 is MGHRA and CDR2 is YSYEKL. CDR3 sequence: CASSQDYLGGTINQPQHF. The CDR3 coding sequence is TGCGCCAGCAGCCAAGATTATCTGGGGGGTACCATCAATCAGCCCCAGCATTTT.

The chain couples TRBV28 to TRBJ1-2, with D perhaps matching TRBD1 (6 bases). V lost 5 bases and J 4 bases, leaving 14 bases between the germline ends. This CDR3 has 14 residues. CDR1 is MDHEN, CDR2 SYDVKM, per germline. CDR3 amino acids: CASSITGSPYGYTF. The CDR3 DNA reads as TGTGCCAGCAGTATTACAGGGTCCCCCTATGGCTACACCTTC.

The CDR3, as DNA: TGTGCCAGTTCTCGAGACAGGGTCTACCCAGATACGCAGTATTTT. Protein product: CASSRDRVYPDTQYF. The J gene is TRBJ2-3, the V gene TRBV19, with 7 bases fitting TRBD1. Germline lookup yields CDR1 LNHDA and CDR2 SQIVND (reference sequence). J gave up 4 bases and V 8 bases, and 12 bases lay outside the gene matches. This CDR3 region has 15 residues.

This chain connects TRBV7-9 to TRBJ1-2; unclear D gene. Per germline, CDR1 SEHNR and CDR2 FQNEAQ (reference sequence). The CDR3 has 14 amino acids. Trimming pared 1 base from V and 2 bases from J, leaving 8 bases between. CDR3 coding DNA: TGTGCCAGCAGCTTAGTCGCTGAGAACTATGGCTACACCTTC. Translating gives CASSLVAENYGYTF.

The chain carries TRBV3-1 (or the pseudogene TRBV3-2) and TRBJ1-1, with 7 bases that match TRBD1. The CDR3 sequence is 16 residues long. V shed 1 base, J shed 1 base, and the junction held 6 bases outside the gene matches. Germline values: CDR1 LGHDT, CDR2 YNNKEL (reference sequence). The CDR3 DNA reads as TGTGCCAGCAGCCAAGGCCTAGGGGGCCAGAACACTGAAGCTTTCTTT. It encodes CASSQGLGGQNTEAFF.

The genes are TRBV30 and TRBJ1-2; 7 bases agree with TRBD1. The CDR3 sequence is 13 residues long. Germline V CDR1 and CDR2: GTSNPN, SVGIG (reference sequence). The junction had 10 bases not matched to a gene; V was cut back by 5 bases and J by 7 bases. The DNA of the CDR3 is TGTGCCTGGTTAACACAGGGGACTGCTGGCTACACCTTC. Its translation is CAWLTQGTAGYTF. Full variable domain (rest looked up from reference TRBV30 and TRBJ1-2): SQTIHQWPATLVQPVGSPLSLECTVEGTSNPNLYWYRQAAGRGLQLLFYSVGIGQISSEVPQNLSASRPQDRQFILSSKKLLLSDSGFYLCAWLTQGTAGYTFGSGTRLTVV.

This clone has only one observation. The rearrangement joins TRBV19 to TRBJ1-2; 9 nucleotides agree with TRBD1. Germline V gene data show CDR1 as LNHDA and CDR2 as SQIVND (reference sequence). V lost 7 bases and J lost 4; bases outside the gene matches: 4. This CDR3 comprises 13 residues. The CDR3, as DNA: TGTGCCAGTATTGGACAGGGGACCTATGGCTACACCTTC. Encoded protein: CASIGQGTYGYTF.

The chain's CDR3 is CASSQQRSGGGTAVHEQYF. DNA for the CDR3: TGTGCCAGCTCTCAACAGAGATCTGGCGGTGGAACAGCGGTCCACGAGCAGTACTTC. The chain combines TRBV18 with TRBJ2-7; a possible D gene is TRBD2 (5 bases). Deletions cut 6 bases from V and 5 bases from J, with 32 bases between. CDR3 length equals 19 residues. Per germline, CDR1 KGHSH and CDR2 LQKENI.

This chain joins TRBV5-1 and TRBJ2-1; the match to TRBD1 covers 7 bases. Germline CDR1 reads SGHRS; CDR2 reads YFSETQ. This CDR3 is 16 amino acids long. Trimming at V came to 3 bases and at J to 0 bases, leaving 6 bases not matched to a gene. The CDR3 nucleotides are TGCGCCAGCAGCTCGCAGGGGGTGAGCTCCTACAATGAGCAGTTCTTC. This gives the protein CASSSQGVSSYNEQFF. Supplemented by reference TRBV5-1 and TRBJ2-1, the full variable domain reads KAGVTQTPRYLIKTRGQQVTLSCSPISGHRSVSWYQQTPGQGLQFLFEYFSETQRNKGNFPGRFSGRQFSNSRSEMNVSTLELGDSALYLCASSSQGVSSYNEQFFGPGTRLTVL.

This sequence joins TRBV23-1 and TRBJ2-1; tentatively, D is TRBD1 (6 bases). TRBV23-1 has ORF status, its function being uncertain. The CDR3 has 15 residues. V was shortened by 0 bases and J by 2 bases, with 8 bases between the two germline ends. The CDR3 is CASSQSQGPYNEQFF. Written as DNA, the CDR3 is TGCGCCAGCAGTCAATCGCAGGGGCCCTACAATGAGCAGTTCTTC.

V is TRBV6-5 and J is TRBJ2-7; 12 bases are a match to TRBD1. CDR3 length equals 15 residues. After removal of 5 bases from V and 6 bases from J, the junction contained 8 bases not matched to a gene. CDR1 and CDR2 from the germline V gene are MNHEY and SVGAGI. The CDR3 DNA reads as TGTGCCAGCAGTCGTTCCGGGACAGGGGGCGCCGAGCAGTACTTC. This gives the protein CASSRSGTGGAEQYF.

V gene TRBV30 combines with J gene TRBJ2-7; possibly TRBD1 for D (6 bases). The germline V gene has CDR1 GTSNPN and CDR2 SVGIG (reference sequence). V was shortened by 3 bases and J by 12 bases, with 18 bases between the two germline ends. The CDR3 is 12 residues long. The CDR3 reads CAWRMDSRLVYF. CDR3 nucleotide sequence: TGTGCCTGGAGGATGGACAGTCGGTTGGTGTACTTC. The entire variable domain, with the rest obtained from reference TRBV30 and TRBJ2-7, is as follows: SQTIHQWPATLVQPVGSPLSLECTVEGTSNPNLYWYRQAAGRGLQLLFYSVGIGQISSEVPQNLSASRPQDRQFILSSKKLLLSDSGFYLCAWRMDSRLVYFGPGTRLTVT.

The chain links TRBV6-5 to TRBJ1-1; D perhaps matches TRBD1 (5 bases). Per the germline V gene, CDR1 is MNHEY and CDR2 is SVGAGI. V was trimmed by 10 bases and J by 8 bases, leaving 17 bases between them. The CDR3 totals 12 residues. CDR3 bases: TGTGCCACAAGACAGATCTTTGGGGAAGCTTTCTTT. Its translation is CATRQIFGEAFF.

The gene calls are TRBV12-5 and TRBJ2-1, with 9 nucleotides matching TRBD2. Germline CDR1 LGHNT, CDR2 FRNRAP. There are 15 residues in the CDR3. Trimming removed 8 bases from V and 8 bases from J; junction bases left unmatched: 13. The CDR3 region is CASHLGLAGNDEQFF. In DNA form, the CDR3 reads TGTGCTAGTCACCTCGGGCTAGCGGGGAATGATGAGCAGTTCTTC.

J is TRBJ1-4 and V is TRBV5-4; 8 bases agree with TRBD1. Germline V gene sequence: CDR1 SGHNT, CDR2 YYREEE (reference sequence). This CDR3 has 14 amino acids. V was clipped by 4 bases and J by 6 bases; unmatched bases: 5. The CDR3 sequence: CASSVQGVDEKLFF. The CDR3 DNA reads TGTGCCAGCAGCGTACAGGGGGTGGATGAAAAACTGTTTTTT.

V and J are TRBV6-5 and TRBJ1-2; perhaps TRBD1 as D (6 bases). The CDR3 loop spans 13 amino acids. Germline CDR1 is MNHEY and CDR2 is SVGAGI. V lost 7 bases to trimming and J lost 6 bases, with 15 bases between them. In DNA form, the CDR3 reads TGTGCCAGCACCCTCGACAGGTTTCATGGCTACACCTTC. This gives the protein CASTLDRFHGYTF.

The sample holds a few counts of this clone. The chain uses TRBV28 and TRBJ1-5, with D unclear. Trimming cost V 5 bases and J 7 bases, with 18 bases left between them. Germline V gene lookup returns CDR1 MDHEN and CDR2 SYDVKM. The CDR3 extends over 15 amino acids. In DNA form, the CDR3 reads TGTGCCAGCAGTCCCGGGTTTGGTGGAGGACAGCCCCAGCATTTT. Translating it yields CASSPGFGGGQPQHF.

The chain uses TRBV3-1 (or the pseudogene TRBV3-2) and TRBJ2-3, with a possible D match to TRBD1 (5 bases). Per germline, CDR1 LGHDT and CDR2 YNNKEL (reference sequence). This CDR3 region has 12 residues. V lost 7 bases and J lost 7, with 12 bases in between. CDR3 protein: CASTKGAHTQYF. DNA of the CDR3: TGTGCCAGCACCAAAGGGGCCCATACGCAGTATTTT.

The chain combines TRBV4-2 with TRBJ1-1; 7 positions agree with TRBD1. The CDR3 runs to 12 residues. Germline V lookup: CDR1 LGHNA, CDR2 YNFKEQ. Unmatched junction bases numbered 4, after V lost 0 bases and J lost 12 bases. The CDR3 spells CASSQEHRGTFF. Here the CDR3 DNA reads TGTGCCAGCAGCCAAGAGCACAGGGGTACTTTCTTT.

The chain is built from TRBV3-1 (or the pseudogene TRBV3-2) and TRBJ1-5; 9 nucleotides agree with TRBD1. J gave up 6 bases and V 0 bases, and 6 bases lay outside the gene matches. The CDR3 contains 16 residues. Germline lookup yields CDR1 LGHDT and CDR2 YNNKEL (reference sequence). The CDR3 coding sequence is TGTGCCAGCAGCCAAGACCTCACAGGGGGCGGTCAGCCCCAGCATTTT. It yields the protein CASSQDLTGGGQPQHF.